The TCR beta chain described here comes from a study of CD8 T cells in Susac syndrome. Germline lookup yields CDR1 MNHNS and CDR2 SASEGT. Trimming left V 11 bases short and J 0 bases short, with 13 bases between. The CDR3 contains 13 residues. After extraction with the RNeasy kit, about 0.45 to 1 ug of the RNA was reverse transcribed using random hexamers. From the immunoSEQ multiplex PCR reads, TCRdb called clonotypes with MiXCR, one entry per CDR3 protein. The sample consists of approximately 270,000 distinct CDR3 sequences, roughly 93% of them appearing once. The sequencing sample was made of CD4+ T cells from PBMCs. This receptor was taken from a human donor with multiple sclerosis. J is TRBJ1-1 and V is TRBV6-1, with D tentatively TRBD1 (5 bases). DNA for the CDR3: TGTGCCGGGGGTCGGGCAATGAACACTGAAGCTTTCTTT. Translated: CAGGRAMNTEAFF.